Each of the 10 T cell receptor beta chains below was sequenced from the same sample in a study of blood T cell repertoires in COVID-19 (TCRdb year 2020). Receptors were amplified or captured by the immunoSEQ multiplex PCR assay. TCRdb provides this immuneACCESS table in a form limited to in-frame rearrangements. Some clones are lacking; in checked studies, under half of them reflect an unresolved V gene, and why the rest are absent is not known. The sample data list roughly 35,000 clones, and more than 85% of these were observed just once. Together, the top ten hold 5.2% of the sample. The sequencing sample was made of peripheral blood. The receptors originated from a human donor in a cohort sampled during active COVID-19.

V gene TRBV30 combines with J gene TRBJ1-6; D uncertain. Germline V lookup: CDR1 GTSNPN, CDR2 SVGIG (reference sequence). Trimming took off 3 bases at V and 6 bases at J, with 9 bases between the two ends. The CDR3 extends over 13 amino acids. Here the CDR3 reads CAWRPSLNSPLHF. CDR3 bases: TGTGCCTGGAGACCTAGTCTTAATTCACCCCTCCACTTT.

This clone has a handful of counts. J is TRBJ2-2 and V is TRBV11-3; 11 bases agree with TRBD2. Germline CDR1 and CDR2: SGHNT and YENEEA. V lost 5 bases, J lost 4 bases, and 6 bases stayed unmatched. This CDR3 comprises 16 residues. CDR3 amino acids: CASSPAGTSGTGELFF. In DNA form, the CDR3 reads TGTGCCAGCAGCCCAGCCGGGACTAGCGGCACCGGGGAGCTGTTTTTT.

The J gene is TRBJ1-2, the V gene TRBV11-2; the D is unclear. The germline CDR1 and CDR2 sequences are SGHAT and FQNNGV. V lost 5 bases to trimming and J lost 2 bases, with 15 bases between them. CDR3 size: 15 residues. Written as DNA, the CDR3 is TGTGCCAGCAGCGAAGCGGGTACGGGGAACTATGGCTACACCTTC. Translated: CASSEAGTGNYGYTF.

CDR3 DNA sequence: TGTGCCAGCAGCTTCTTCCTTGGCGGGGGGTATGAGCAGTTCTTC. Encoded protein: CASSFFLGGGYEQFF. V and J are TRBV11-2 and TRBJ2-1; 8 nucleotides match TRBD2. V shed 3 bases, J shed 8 bases, and the junction held 9 bases outside the gene matches. Germline loops: CDR1 SGHAT, CDR2 FQNNGV. The CDR3 loop spans 15 amino acids. The whole variable domain, filled in from reference TRBV11-2 and TRBJ2-1, reads EAGVAQSPRYKIIEKRQSVAFWCNPISGHATLYWYQQILGQGPKLLIQFQNNGVVDDSQLPKDRFSAERLKGVDSTLKIQPAKLEDSAVYLCASSFFLGGGYEQFFGPGTRLTVL.

The table lists this clone with a count of one. The V gene is TRBV7-2, the J gene TRBJ2-7; 8 bases are a match to TRBD1. V lost 4 bases to trimming and J lost 0 bases; unmatched junction nucleotides: 17. Germline V CDR1 and CDR2: SGHTA, FQGNSA. The length of the CDR3 is 19 residues. The CDR3 DNA reads TGTGCCAGCAGCTCCACCGCAGGGCGGACAGGGACGAGCTCCTACGAGCAGTACTTC. This encodes CASSSTAGRTGTSSYEQYF. Drawing the rest from reference TRBV7-2 and TRBJ2-7, the complete variable domain is GAGVSQSPSNKVTEKGKDVELRCDPISGHTALYWYRQSLGQGLEFLIYFQGNSAPDKSGLPSDRFSAERTGGSVSTLTIQRTQQEDSAVYLCASSSTAGRTGTSSYEQYFGPGTRLTVT.

The rearrangement links TRBV29-1 to TRBJ2-2; D unresolved. Between the trimmed V and J ends, which lost 1 base and 4 bases, there was a span of 10 bases. The germline gives CDR1 SQVTM, CDR2 ANQGSEA. The CDR3 runs 14 residues. The CDR3 DNA is TGCAGCGTTGAAGTAGATACCGCCACCGGGGAGCTGTTTTTT. This encodes CSVEVDTATGELFF.

The chain links TRBV27 to TRBJ1-2; 10 positions match TRBD1. The J segment lost 4 bases and the V segment lost 4 bases, leaving 3 bases of the junction unmatched. The CDR3 is made up of 14 amino acids. Germline CDR1 and CDR2: MNHEY and SMNVEV (reference sequence). CDR3 sequence reads: CASSSGQGLYGYTF. CDR3 sequence (DNA): TGTGCCAGCAGTTCGGGACAGGGGCTCTATGGCTACACCTTC.

This chain connects TRBV1 to TRBJ1-1; TRBD1, the D gene given by the table, was not confirmed from the DNA. TRBV1 is a listed pseudogene. The CDR3 length is 15 residues. CDR3 DNA: TGCACCAGCAGCGCGACAGAATTTGAGAACACTGAAGCTTTCTTT. This encodes CTSSATEFENTEAFF.

This chain uses TRBV3-1 (or the pseudogene TRBV3-2) with TRBJ2-7; D uncertain. The CDR3 sequence is 13 residues long. V dropped 0 bases and J dropped 4 bases, with 7 bases sitting between them. Germline V gives CDR1 LGHDT, CDR2 YNNKEL (reference sequence). The CDR3 DNA reads as TGTGCCAGCAGCCAAGATTCGGGTTACGAGCAGTACTTC. The encoded protein is CASSQDSGYEQYF.

The chain links TRBV5-1 to TRBJ1-4; possibly TRBD1 for D (6 bases). The CDR3 runs to 15 residues. The germline gives CDR1 SGHRS, CDR2 YFSETQ. Trimming removed 0 bases from V and 6 bases from J, with 12 bases in between. In nucleotides, the CDR3 is TGCGCCAGCAGCTTGGCCCGGGACATCGATGAAAAACTGTTTTTT. Translated, it gives CASSLARDIDEKLFF.